These 3 T cell receptor beta chains originate from one sample sequenced in a study of cytomegalovirus exposure and HLA in healthy donors. A multiplex PCR was run with 60 Vbeta primers and 13 Jbeta primers. The data were produced by immunoSEQ multiplex PCR, yet TCRdb's version contains in-frame clones alone and is incomplete. The table records 160,000 or so clones, about 83% of them present only once. Sample: PBMCs. These receptors were collected from a woman in her thirties in good health and CMV-seronegative.

The rearrangement joins TRBV14 to TRBJ1-2, with TRBD1 identical over 9 bases. CDR1 is SGHDN, CDR2 FVKESK, per germline. The length of the CDR3 is 18 residues. Unmatched junction bases numbered 18, after V lost 5 bases and J lost 5 bases. The CDR3 region is CASSKSWTGVNTEYGYTF. The CDR3 DNA reads as TGTGCCAGCAGCAAGAGTTGGACAGGGGTGAATACGGAGTATGGCTACACCTTC.

This clone showed up just once. The chain uses TRBV9 and TRBJ1-1, with 7 bases aligning to TRBD1. The trim removed 4 bases at V and 2 bases at J, leaving 8 bases unmatched. Germline CDR1 is SGDLS and CDR2 is YYNGEE. There are 15 residues in the CDR3. The CDR3 region is CASSILGQQNTEAFF. For the CDR3, the DNA is TGTGCCAGCAGCATCCTGGGACAGCAAAACACTGAAGCTTTCTTT.

The genes are TRBV28 and TRBJ2-7; tentatively, D is TRBD1 (6 bases). Trimming removed 2 bases from V and 12 bases from J, with 20 bases in between. Germline V gene lookup returns CDR1 MDHEN and CDR2 SYDVKM. The CDR3 extends over 14 amino acids. The CDR3 region has the DNA TGTGCCAGCAGTTTAACCCAGGGGCCTTCCGGACTGTACTTC. This gives the protein CASSLTQGPSGLYF.